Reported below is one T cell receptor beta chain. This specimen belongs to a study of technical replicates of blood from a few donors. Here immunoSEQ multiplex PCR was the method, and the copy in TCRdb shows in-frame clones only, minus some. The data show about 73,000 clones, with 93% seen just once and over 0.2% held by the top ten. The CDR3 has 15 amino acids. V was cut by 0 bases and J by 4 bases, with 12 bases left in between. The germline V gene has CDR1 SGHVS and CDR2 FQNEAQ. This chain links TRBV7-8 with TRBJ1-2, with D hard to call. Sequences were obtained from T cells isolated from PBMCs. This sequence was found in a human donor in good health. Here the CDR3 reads CASSLADYPPYGYTF. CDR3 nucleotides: TGTGCCAGCAGCTTAGCAGACTATCCTCCCTATGGCTACACCTTC.